The rows below give T cell receptor beta chains drawn from one sample of a study of blood T cells in healthy people across ages. Using its own MiXCR run on the 5' RACE reads, TCRdb lists one record per CDR3 protein. The data contain approximately 2,000,000 distinct CDR3 sequences, 35% to 50% of them singletons. Material for sequencing was blood. The receptor source for this set is a human donor in good health. Both conserved end residues are part of each CDR3. Fields, in order: J gene, V gene, clone size, D gene, CDR3 length, CDR3 protein, CDR3 DNA. A D gene is named only where the DNA matches it firmly. Not all rows give a size; the values are once, few, many and, for expanded clones, a class.

J: TRBJ1-2
V: TRBV9
size: .
D: .
length: 14
CDR3: CASSVTPREEGYTF
DNA: TGTGCCAGCAGCGTAACCCCACGAGAAGAAGGCTACACCTTC

J: TRBJ2-7
V: TRBV7-9
size: .
D: .
length: 14
CDR3: CASSLDAGADEQYF
DNA: TGTGCCAGCAGCTTAGATGCGGGGGCGGACGAGCAGTACTTC

J: TRBJ1-2
V: TRBV20-1
size: few
D: .
length: 14
CDR3: CSARAPGRAYGYTF
DNA: TGCAGTGCTAGAGCCCCCGGCAGGGCCTATGGCTACACCTTC

J: TRBJ2-3
V: TRBV29-1
size: .
D: .
length: 16
CDR3: CSVEEYGSTALDTQYF
DNA: TGCAGCGTTGAAGAGTATGGATCCACAGCCTTAGATACGCAGTATTTT

J: TRBJ1-2
V: TRBV7-6
size: few
D: .
length: 13
CDR3: CASSFILSFGYTF
DNA: TGTGCCAGCAGCTTTATTCTTTCTTTTGGCTACACCTTC

J: TRBJ2-1
V: TRBV5-1
size: .
D: .
length: 14
CDR3: CASSLTPREGEQFF
DNA: TGCGCCAGCAGCCTAACACCTCGCGAGGGTGAGCAGTTCTTC

J: TRBJ2-3
V: TRBV30
size: once
D: .
length: 14
CDR3: CAVSRSSRADTRYF
DNA: TGTGCAGTATCCAGATCATCTCGTGCGGATACGCGGTATTTT

J: TRBJ2-1
V: TRBV27
size: .
D: TRBD1
length: 15
CDR3: CTSSFVGTGVDEQFF
DNA: TGTACCAGCAGCTTCGTGGGGACAGGGGTCGATGAGCAGTTCTTC

J: TRBJ1-1
V: TRBV7-9
size: .
D: .
length: 15
CDR3: CASTLREAQDTEAFF
DNA: TGTGCCAGCACGCTTCGAGAGGCGCAGGACACTGAAGCTTTCTTT

J: TRBJ1-1
V: TRBV6-5
size: .
D: .
length: 15
CDR3: CASSYGFSTRHEAFF
DNA: TGTGCCAGCAGTTACGGTTTCAGTACTAGGCATGAAGCTTTCTTT

J: TRBJ2-1
V: TRBV29-1
size: .
D: TRBD1
length: 17
CDR3: CSVEVLQGAYGYNEQFF
DNA: TGCAGCGTTGAAGTTTTACAGGGGGCCTATGGCTACAATGAGCAGTTCTTC

J: TRBJ2-1
V: TRBV5-6
size: few
D: .
length: 14
CDR3: CASSSWDNHNEQFF
DNA: TGTGCCAGCAGCTCGTGGGACAACCACAATGAGCAGTTCTTC

J: TRBJ2-2
V: TRBV29-1
size: .
D: TRBD2
length: 14
CDR3: CSAMGLANTGELFF
DNA: TGCAGCGCGATGGGACTAGCGAACACCGGGGAGCTGTTTTTT

J: TRBJ2-7
V: TRBV6-2/TRBV6-3
size: .
D: .
length: 14
CDR3: CASRKFQGDYEQYF
DNA: TGTGCCAGCAGGAAATTTCAGGGCGACTACGAGCAGTACTTC

J: TRBJ2-3
V: TRBV11-3
size: .
D: .
length: 16
CDR3: CASSKLVRVVTDTQYF
DNA: TGTGCCAGCAGCAAGCTCGTCAGGGTCGTCACAGATACGCAGTATTTT

J: TRBJ1-1
V: TRBV28
size: .
D: .
length: 11
CDR3: CATLGPTEAFF
DNA: TGTGCCACCCTGGGGCCCACTGAAGCTTTCTTT

J: TRBJ1-3
V: TRBV5-1
size: .
D: .
length: 13
CDR3: CAIYRDGGNTTYF
DNA: TGCGCCATCTACCGGGACGGTGGAAACACCACATATTTT

J: TRBJ2-7
V: TRBV12-3/TRBV12-4
size: .
D: .
length: 16
CDR3: CASSFAGALPPYEQYF
DNA: TGTGCCAGCAGTTTTGCGGGGGCCTTACCACCTTACGAGCAGTACTTC

J: TRBJ1-2
V: TRBV6-5
size: many
D: .
length: 13
CDR3: CASSYGGGYGYTF
DNA: TGTGCCAGCAGTTACGGGGGGGGCTATGGCTACACCTTC

J: TRBJ1-6
V: TRBV7-3
size: .
D: TRBD1
length: 15
CDR3: CASSETTGGRSPLHF
DNA: TGTGCCAGCAGCGAAACAACAGGGGGACGGTCACCCCTCCACTTT

J: TRBJ2-5
V: TRBV5-1
size: .
D: .
length: 17
CDR3: CASTLGGSSSTQETQYF
DNA: TGCGCCAGCACCCTTGGGGGGAGTAGCTCTACTCAAGAGACCCAGTACTTC

J: TRBJ2-5
V: TRBV20-1
size: .
D: TRBD2
length: 11
CDR3: CSPPGGETQYF
DNA: TGCAGCCCACCGGGAGGAGAGACCCAGTACTTC